This T cell receptor (beta chain) was sequenced for a study of blood T cell repertoires in COVID-19. As for the study in general: Some COVID-19 samples were acute and others convalescent; all came from the United States, Italy and Spain. From T cells, B-cell-depleted T cells, or PBMCs came the material, which was cDNA or gDNA.

J was trimmed by 8 bases and V by 4 bases; bases with no gene match: 11. CDR1 and CDR2 from the germline V gene are SGHRS and YFSETQ. CDR3 size: 15 residues. Original methodology: Estimates of nucleated cell counts were drawn from the amplification of reference gene primers. TCRdb's copy holds only in-frame clones and misses some; the assay was immunoSEQ multiplex PCR. That table supplies the V and J calls and clone size; D and trimming were determined from the DNA. The table has 260,000 or so clones, roughly 88% seen once. The sequenced sample consisted of peripheral blood. This rearrangement joins TRBV5-1 to TRBJ2-2; 7 bases agree with TRBD1. The TCR originated in a human donor in a cohort sampled during active COVID-19. Here the CDR3 reads CASSPQYRGIGELFF. In DNA form, the CDR3 reads TGCGCCAGCAGCCCACAGTACAGGGGTATAGGGGAGCTGTTTTTT.